These T cell receptor beta chains were read from a single sample in a study of early T cells in non-severe SARS-CoV-2 infection. TCRdb ran MiXCR on the 5' RACE reads and lists one entry per CDR3 protein. Found here are roughly 26,000 distinct CDR3 sequences, approximately 5.1% of them singletons; the top ten hold 3% to 4.5%. The sequenced material came from whole blood. Source of these receptors: an adult who was a healthcare worker with PCR-confirmed SARS-CoV-2 infection or an uninfected control (not recorded which). The CDR3 runs from the conserved cysteine through the conserved F or W. The order of the fields is V gene, D gene, J gene, CDR3 protein. A D gene is named only where the DNA matches it firmly.

TRBV10-3	.	TRBJ2-3	CAISESSRGGDF
TRBV5-4	TRBD1	TRBJ1-2	CASSWPGGRGYTF
TRBV20-1	TRBD1	TRBJ2-3	CSATDPGQRTDTQYF
TRBV6-6	.	TRBJ1-1	CASSYSPLNTEAFF
TRBV20-1	TRBD1	TRBJ1-4	CSASPGTGANEKLFF
TRBV7-9	TRBD2	TRBJ2-1	CASSLPLGGNEQFF
TRBV29-1	.	TRBJ1-2	CSVRTNYGYTF
TRBV29-1	.	TRBJ1-3	CSVEGDSGNTIYF
TRBV30	.	TRBJ2-3	CAWSVITDTQYF
TRBV7-9	.	TRBJ2-7	CASGPTRVAVEQYF
TRBV5-1	.	TRBJ1-1	CASSPTGPSEAEAFF
TRBV29-1	.	TRBJ2-5	CSVKANQETQYF
TRBV27	TRBD1	TRBJ1-6	CASSYGTANSPLHF
TRBV5-1	TRBD1	TRBJ2-1	CASSLHSGTGNPEQFF
TRBV21-1	.	TRBJ2-5	CASSSHPIVPETQYF
TRBV20-1	.	TRBJ2-1	CSAITPTLVEQFF
TRBV18	.	TRBJ2-1	CASSPPGGNNEQFF
TRBV11-2	TRBD2	TRBJ2-7	CASSPTGGEQYF
TRBV4-1	TRBD2	TRBJ2-2	CASSLGLAQGTGELFF
TRBV20-1	.	TRBJ1-1	CSASQTGGLNTEAFF
TRBV12-3/TRBV12-4	TRBD2	TRBJ2-1	CASRTERGGWDNEQFF
TRBV4-3	TRBD1	TRBJ2-3	CASSQWDRAPDTQYF
TRBV27	TRBD1	TRBJ2-7	CASRGLTGSHERYF
TRBV29-1	.	TRBJ1-1	CSVEDGSSMNTEAFF
TRBV18	TRBD1	TRBJ1-5	CASSPQGASNQPQHF
TRBV18	.	TRBJ1-1	CASSPIVGETEAFF
TRBV5-1	.	TRBJ2-7	CASSSGDEQYF
TRBV20-1	TRBD2	TRBJ2-7	CSARPPSGGRYEQYF
TRBV30	.	TRBJ1-2	CAWSVQGTAYGYTF
TRBV29-1	.	TRBJ1-1	CSVEDITEAFF
TRBV29-1	.	TRBJ1-2	CSVPGYTF
TRBV5-1	.	TRBJ2-1	CASSLRTGNEQFF
TRBV6-1	.	TRBJ1-4	CASTISSTNEKLFF
TRBV11-2	.	TRBJ2-7	CASSLDGAGHVEQYF
TRBV20-1	.	TRBJ2-5	CSARDGVETQYF
TRBV12-3/TRBV12-4	TRBD1	TRBJ1-1	CASSAGGSNTEAFF
TRBV6-6	.	TRBJ2-2	CASSRPPGELFF
TRBV6-1	.	TRBJ2-6	CATRSSGANVLTF
TRBV7-9	.	TRBJ2-3	CASSFPGEDTQYF
TRBV7-9	.	TRBJ2-3	CASSLGGKDTQYF
TRBV2	.	TRBJ2-7	CASSAGVLGGYEQYF
TRBV7-3	.	TRBJ1-1	CASSLTSNGNTEAFF
TRBV20-1	TRBD2	TRBJ2-3	CSAPLTSGSTDTQYF
TRBV10-3	.	TRBJ2-3	CAIRTDGPSTDTQYF